Below are 20 T cell receptor beta chains sequenced from a single sample in a study of tumor-infiltrating lymphocytes in glioblastoma multiforme. Multiple V-beta primers and a C-beta primer amplified TCRB from RNA. TCRdb ran MiXCR on the multiplex PCR reads and lists one entry per CDR3 protein. The sample holds about 9,000 distinct CDR3 sequences; 74% are singletons and the top ten take 75% to 80%. Sequences were obtained from brain tumor tissue. The receptors come from a male donor with glioblastoma.

Concerning this clonotype: A junction boundary mismatches the germline segment, possibly from a read error. The chain combines TRBV11-2 with TRBJ2-7; the D gene is possibly TRBD2 (7 bases). The germline V gene encodes CDR1 SGHAT and CDR2 FQNNGV. This CDR3 comprises 15 residues. CDR3 sequence reads: CASSSRRGPFYEQCF. The CDR3 nucleotides read TGTGCCAGCAGCTCAAGGCGGGGGCCTTTCTACGAGCAGTGCTTC.

This clonotype was counted between two and nine times. A read error may be the cause here, since a much bigger clone is one base away. The gene calls are TRBV11-2 and TRBJ2-3; no definite D call. The length of the CDR3 is 14 residues. Germline V gene data show CDR1 as SGHAT and CDR2 as FQNNGV. V dropped 1 base and J dropped 4 bases, with 9 bases sitting between them. CDR3 sequence reads: CASSLVVSSDTQYF. CDR3 nucleotides: TGTGCCAGCAGCTTAGTCGTGAGTTCAGATACGCAGTATTTT.

This clonotype was counted a few times. V is TRBV20-1 and J is TRBJ2-7, with 8 bases matching TRBD1. After removal of 5 bases from V and 1 base from J, the junction contained 7 bases not matched to a gene. Germline loops: CDR1 DFQATT, CDR2 SNEGSKA (reference sequence). The CDR3 sequence is 14 residues long. The CDR3 DNA reads TGCAGTGCTTCCGGACAGGGTTTTTCCTACGAGCAGTACTTC. Residues: CSASGQGFSYEQYF.

The chain links TRBV20-1 to TRBJ2-3; no reliable D call. Germline lookup yields CDR1 DFQATT and CDR2 SNEGSKA (reference sequence). The CDR3 runs 13 residues. Trimming took off 3 bases at V and 4 bases at J, with 11 bases between the two ends. The CDR3, as DNA: TGCAGTGCTAGGGAGATGCTCGCAGATACGCAGTATTTT. Its protein product is CSAREMLADTQYF.

About this clonotype: Since a much larger clone is just one base distant, this may be a read error. This CDR3 reads CASSPAAGANILTF. The CDR3 region has the DNA TGTGCCAGCAGCCCCGCGGCCGGGGCCAACATCCTGACTTTC. The V gene is TRBV6-1, the J gene TRBJ2-6; tentatively, D is TRBD1 or TRBD2 (5 bases each). The CDR3 contains 14 residues. The germline V gene has CDR1 MNHNS and CDR2 SASEGT.

The rearrangement links TRBV19 to TRBJ2-1; possibly TRBD1 for D (5 bases). V dropped 9 bases and J dropped 10 bases, with 22 bases sitting between them. There are 14 residues in the CDR3. The germline gives CDR1 LNHDA, CDR2 SQIVND (reference sequence). This CDR3 is CASANSQGYYEQFF. Here the CDR3 DNA reads TGTGCCAGCGCCAATTCCCAGGGATACTACGAGCAGTTCTTC.

With respect to this clonotype: Mismatch with germline at one junction end may stem from a read error. The chain couples TRBV20-1 to TRBJ1-4; D is possibly TRBD1 (6 bases). The germline CDR1 and CDR2 sequences are DFQATT and SNEGSKA (reference sequence). CDR3 length: 17 amino acids. This CDR3 is CSAPDMAGVSTNEKLSF. CDR3 nucleotides: TGCAGTGCTCCAGATATGGCAGGGGTCTCAACTAATGAAAAACTGTCTTTT.

This chain joins TRBV6-1 and TRBJ2-7, with a possible D match to TRBD1 (6 bases). Germline values: CDR1 MNHNS, CDR2 SASEGT. Between the trimmed V and J ends, which lost 0 bases and 5 bases, there was a span of 14 bases. This CDR3 region has 15 residues. The CDR3 region has the DNA TGTGCCAGCAGTGAAGCGGAAGGACAGATCCACGAGCAGTACTTC. Translated, it gives CASSEAEGQIHEQYF.

This clonotype was recorded at least ten times. J is TRBJ2-1 and V is TRBV11-2; TRBD2 is a possible D gene (6 bases). The V end lost 5 bases, the J end lost 9 bases, and 26 bases lay between the germline ends. The CDR3 is 17 amino acids. CDR1 and CDR2 from the germline V gene are SGHAT and FQNNGV. Written as DNA, the CDR3 is TGTGCCAGCAGCGCATTGGGACTCCCGGAAATTTACGGTGAGCAGTTCTTC. Residues: CASSALGLPEIYGEQFF.

The V call is TRBV20-1, the J call TRBJ2-1; 11 bases are a match to TRBD1. This CDR3 region has 16 residues. Germline V gene data show CDR1 as DFQATT and CDR2 as SNEGSKA (reference sequence). With 0 bases clipped from V and 7 bases from J, the junction kept 8 bases outside the gene matches. CDR3 protein: CSARERDRGVINEQFF. Here the CDR3 DNA reads TGCAGTGCTAGAGAGAGGGACAGGGGGGTCATAAATGAGCAGTTCTTC.

In regard to this clonotype: The junction shows a germline mismatch at one end, possibly a read error. This sequence joins TRBV11-2 and TRBJ2-3, with 13 bases fitting TRBD2. CDR1 SGHAT and CDR2 FQNNGV come from the germline V gene. The CDR3 is made up of 19 amino acids. CDR3 loop: CASSYPGLAGEPLTETQYF. CDR3 nucleotides: TGTGCCAGCAGCTATCCAGGACTAGCGGGAGAGCCATTGACAGAAACGCAGTATTTT.

The chain joins TRBV11-2 to TRBJ2-7; tentatively, D is TRBD1 or TRBD2 (6 bases each). Germline CDR1 is SGHAT and CDR2 is FQNNGV. There are 12 residues in the CDR3. Trimming took 3 bases from V and 7 from J, leaving 10 bases between them. The CDR3 spells CASSLGAGEQYF. In DNA form, the CDR3 reads TGTGCCAGCAGCTTGGGGGCGGGGGAGCAGTACTTC.

Note on this clonotype: Germline is not matched at one junction end, which may reflect a read error. This chain connects TRBV29-1 to TRBJ2-1; weak D call: TRBD2 (6 bases). This CDR3 contains 14 residues. The germline CDR1 and CDR2 sequences are SQVTM and ANQGSEA. The CDR3 DNA is TGCATCGTTGGGGGGTGGCAGGTGGGCAATGAGCAGTTCTTC. Translated: CIVGGWQVGNEQFF.

In this sample, this clonotype turned up many times. J is TRBJ2-5 and V is TRBV20-1; TRBD2 matches at 7 bases. CDR1 is DFQATT and CDR2 is SNEGSKA in the germline V gene (reference sequence). V lost 2 bases, J lost 2 bases, and 2 bases stayed unmatched. The CDR3 runs to 13 residues. In DNA form, the CDR3 reads TGCAGTGCTAGAAGACTAGCTCAAGAGACCCAGTACTTC. This sequence encodes CSARRLAQETQYF.

As regards this clonotype: The junction and the germline gene differ at one end; a read error may be behind it. V and J are TRBV11-3 and TRBJ2-1; a weak D match, TRBD1 (6 bases). Germline V CDR1 and CDR2: SGHNT, YENEEA. CDR3 length: 14 amino acids. CDR3 protein: CACSLRQGSNEQFF. The CDR3 coding sequence is TGTGCCTGCAGCTTAAGGCAGGGGTCCAATGAGCAGTTCTTC.

The V and J genes are TRBV5-5 and TRBJ2-1, with 7 nucleotides matching TRBD2. The germline V gene encodes CDR1 SGHKS and CDR2 YYEKEE (reference sequence). This CDR3 comprises 15 residues. After removal of 10 bases from V and 3 bases from J, the junction contained 13 bases not matched to a gene. The CDR3 DNA reads TGTGCCGGTGCCCTGGGGGGGTCGGTCTACAATGAGCAGTTCTTC. Amino acids: CAGALGGSVYNEQFF.

This clonotype was detected ten times or more. The chain has TRBV11-3 and TRBJ2-1, with 8 nucleotides matching TRBD2. This CDR3 comprises 16 residues. The germline gives CDR1 SGHNT, CDR2 YENEEA. Trimming at V came to 3 bases and at J to 0 bases, leaving 4 bases not matched to a gene. The CDR3 sequence is CASSLGGGTSYNEQFF. In DNA, the CDR3 is TGTGCCAGCAGCTTGGGCGGGGGGACCTCCTACAATGAGCAGTTCTTC. Looking up the rest from reference TRBV11-3 and TRBJ2-1 gives the full variable domain: EAGVVQSPRYKIIEKKQPVAFWCNPISGHNTLYWYLQNLGQGPELLIRYENEEAVDDSQLPKDRFSAERLKGVDSTLKIQPAELGDSAVYLCASSLGGGTSYNEQFFGPGTRLTVL.

This clonotype was recorded only once. The chain joins TRBV6-1 to TRBJ1-2; 8 bases line up with TRBD1. The trim removed 3 bases at V and 10 bases at J, leaving 7 bases unmatched. The CDR3 totals 13 residues. Germline V gene lookup returns CDR1 MNHNS and CDR2 SASEGT. DNA of the CDR3: TGTGCCAGCAGTGATGACAGGGGACGACCCTACACCTTC. This gives the protein CASSDDRGRPYTF.

V and J are TRBV11-3 and TRBJ2-1, with 9 bases fitting TRBD2. Trimming removed 0 bases from V and 4 bases from J; junction bases left unmatched: 4. CDR1 and CDR2 from the germline V gene are SGHNT and YENEEA. The CDR3 has 16 amino acids. The CDR3 DNA sequence: TGTGCCAGCAGCTTAGAGATGACTAGCGGATACAATGAGCAGTTCTTC. Translation gives CASSLEMTSGYNEQFF.

This clonotype turned up a few times. This rearrangement joins TRBV29-1 to TRBJ2-1, with 13 bases fitting TRBD2. Germline values: CDR1 SQVTM, CDR2 ANQGSEA. CDR3 length equals 15 residues. The V gene end was trimmed by 3 bases and the J gene end by 3 bases; junction bases not matched to a gene: 2. This CDR3 is CSVDGTSGNYNEQFF. CDR3 sequence (DNA): TGCAGCGTTGATGGGACTAGCGGGAACTACAATGAGCAGTTCTTC.